The 21 T cell receptor beta chains given below trace back to one sample, sequenced in a study of technical replicates of blood from several donors. Clones were sequenced by immunoSEQ multiplex PCR, and TCRdb holds only the in-frame ones, with some missing. The data show about 75,000 clones, approximately 96% seen once. Sequenced input: T cells isolated from PBMCs. These receptors came from a human donor in good health.

V usage is TRBV5-1 and J usage is TRBJ1-4, with no clear D. The V gene lost 0 bases and the J gene lost 0 bases, with 9 bases spanning the gap. CDR3 length equals 16 residues. Germline V gene sequence: CDR1 SGHRS, CDR2 YFSETQ. The CDR3 DNA is TGCGCCAGCAGCTTGGGGCCCGTTGCAACTAATGAAAAACTGTTTTTT. Protein product: CASSLGPVATNEKLFF.

V gene TRBV27 combines with J gene TRBJ1-4, with 8 bases aligning to TRBD1. The germline gives CDR1 MNHEY, CDR2 SMNVEV (reference sequence). V lost 0 bases and J lost 8; bases outside the gene matches: 2. The CDR3 is made up of 14 amino acids. In nucleotides, the CDR3 is TGTGCCAGCAGTTTATCGGACAGGGAAGAAAAACTGTTTTTT. Translating it yields CASSLSDREEKLFF.

The count of this clone is one. The chain recombines TRBV12-5 with TRBJ2-2; D is perhaps TRBD1 (6 bases). Germline V lookup: CDR1 LGHNT, CDR2 FRNRAP. Trimming cost V 3 bases and J 0 bases, with 11 bases left between them. The CDR3 runs 16 residues. The CDR3 protein is CASGFWTDTNTGELFF. CDR3 DNA: TGTGCTAGTGGTTTTTGGACAGACACGAACACCGGGGAGCTGTTTTTT.

The J gene is TRBJ1-2, the V gene TRBV2; tentatively, D is TRBD1 (6 bases). Trimming took 7 bases from V and 5 from J, leaving 20 bases between them. Per germline, CDR1 SNHLY and CDR2 FYNNEI. This CDR3 is 15 amino acids long. This CDR3 is CASTTTGTLVYGYTF. The CDR3 nucleotides read TGTGCCAGCACTACTACCGGGACACTAGTTTATGGCTACACCTTC.

V usage is TRBV6-5 and J usage is TRBJ1-5; 7 bases match TRBD1. CDR1 and CDR2 from the germline V gene are MNHEY and SVGAGI. J lost 2 bases, V lost 6 bases, and 7 bases had no gene match. CDR3 length: 15 residues. The CDR3 reads CASSSQGVGNQPQHF. CDR3 DNA: TGTGCCAGCAGCTCTCAGGGGGTGGGCAATCAGCCCCAGCATTTT.

This sequence joins TRBV5-1 and TRBJ2-5; D may be TRBD2 (5 bases). The CDR3 totals 13 residues. Germline-derived CDR1 and CDR2 are SGHRS and YFSETQ. Trimming shortened V by 5 bases and J by 5 bases, and 13 bases separated the two germline ends. CDR3 DNA: TGCGCCAGCAGACGTGGACGGGATGAGACCCAGTACTTC. Protein sequence: CASRRGRDETQYF.

The chain uses TRBV6-6 and TRBJ1-4, with 9 bases lining up with TRBD1. Trimming took 8 bases from V and 5 from J; bases not matched to a gene: 3. The CDR3 spans 13 residues. Germline CDR1 is MNHNY and CDR2 is SVGAGI (reference sequence). This chain's CDR3 is CASLGTGNEKLFF. As DNA, the CDR3 is TGTGCCAGCCTTGGGACAGGGAATGAAAAACTGTTTTTT.

The V call is TRBV28, the J call TRBJ2-3; no clear D. CDR1 is MDHEN, CDR2 SYDVKM, per germline. The CDR3 sequence is 15 residues long. Trimming stripped 3 bases from V and 2 bases from J, with 12 bases between. The CDR3 region is CASSFRVRITDTQYF. As DNA, the CDR3 is TGTGCCAGCAGTTTCCGAGTCAGGATCACAGATACGCAGTATTTT.

V is TRBV28 and J is TRBJ1-4; D is possibly TRBD1 (6 bases). CDR3 length: 14 amino acids. Germline assignment: CDR1 MDHEN and CDR2 SYDVKM. V dropped 5 bases and J dropped 7 bases, with 14 bases sitting between them. The CDR3 region is CASSTTGLGEKLFF. Written as DNA, the CDR3 is TGTGCCAGCAGTACCACAGGGCTAGGTGAAAAACTGTTTTTT.

This clone has only a few counts. This chain uses TRBV25-1 with TRBJ1-4; D unresolved. The CDR3 extends over 15 amino acids. V was trimmed by 1 base and J by 8 bases, leaving 14 bases between them. Germline V gives CDR1 MGHDK, CDR2 SYGVNS. CDR3 coding DNA: TGTGCCAGCAGTGAATGGTCGGACTTTGGCGAAAAACTGTTTTTT. Its translation: CASSEWSDFGEKLFF.

The rearrangement uses TRBV5-1 and TRBJ1-2; D unresolved. V was trimmed by 0 bases and J by 2 bases, leaving 8 bases between them. Looked up from germline, CDR1 is SGHRS and CDR2 is YFSETQ. The CDR3 is made up of 14 amino acids. CDR3 DNA: TGCGCCAGCAGCTTGGAGACAAACAACTATGGCTACACCTTC. This codes for CASSLETNNYGYTF. The full variable domain, its missing parts supplied by reference TRBV5-1 and TRBJ1-2, is KAGVTQTPRYLIKTRGQQVTLSCSPISGHRSVSWYQQTPGQGLQFLFEYFSETQRNKGNFPGRFSGRQFSNSRSEMNVSTLELGDSALYLCASSLETNNYGYTFGSGTRLTVV.

This sequence joins TRBV5-1 and TRBJ2-4, with 9 nucleotides matching TRBD2. Per the germline V gene, CDR1 is SGHRS and CDR2 is YFSETQ. This CDR3 spans 16 amino acids. The V segment lost 0 bases and the J segment 6 bases; nucleotides outside the gene matches: 7. CDR3 DNA sequence: TGCGCCAGCAGCTTGGAAAGTAGCGGGAGTGTAAACATTCAGTACTTC. Translating it yields CASSLESSGSVNIQYF.

This chain connects TRBV28 to TRBJ2-7; 8 nucleotides align to TRBD1. This CDR3 is built from 14 residues. Trimming at V came to 2 bases and at J to 1 base, leaving 1 base not matched to a gene. Germline CDR1 MDHEN, CDR2 SYDVKM. DNA for the CDR3: TGTGCCAGCAGTTTAGACAGGGGTTCCTACGAGCAGTACTTC. Encoded protein: CASSLDRGSYEQYF.

The J gene is TRBJ1-2, the V gene TRBV28; D gene ambiguous. Germline V gene data show CDR1 as MDHEN and CDR2 as SYDVKM. The germline V and J ends were trimmed by 7 bases and 0 bases, with 15 bases remaining between them. CDR3 length: 15 amino acids. The CDR3 reads CASTMLREANYGYTF. CDR3 coding DNA: TGTGCCAGCACCATGCTTCGGGAGGCTAACTATGGCTACACCTTC.

The genes are TRBV7-9 and TRBJ2-5, with 9 nucleotides matching TRBD1. Germline CDR1 and CDR2: SEHNR and FQNEAQ (reference sequence). Trimming took 5 bases from V and 3 from J; bases not matched to a gene: 4. The CDR3 spans 14 residues. CDR3 coding DNA: TGTGCCAGCAGCGGCCGGGACAGGGAAGAGACCCAGTACTTC. Translating it yields CASSGRDREETQYF.

The J gene is TRBJ2-1, the V gene TRBV5-1, with 9 bases fitting TRBD2. V lost 5 bases and J lost 9; bases outside the gene matches: 9. The CDR3 is 14 amino acids. Germline assignment: CDR1 SGHRS and CDR2 YFSETQ. The CDR3 loop reads CASSSSGRSGEQFF. The CDR3 DNA reads TGCGCCAGCAGTTCAAGCGGGAGGTCTGGTGAGCAGTTCTTC.

V is TRBV6-5 and J is TRBJ2-2; perhaps TRBD1 as D (5 bases). Trimming took off 0 bases at V and 1 base at J, with 9 bases between the two ends. Germline V lookup: CDR1 MNHEY, CDR2 SVGAGI. CDR3 size: 16 residues. CDR3 protein: CASSYSITGNTGELFF. As DNA, the CDR3 is TGTGCCAGCAGTTACTCGATCACAGGGAACACCGGGGAGCTGTTTTTT.

This chain uses TRBV30 with TRBJ1-5, with unresolved D. The V gene lost 2 bases and the J gene lost 3 bases, with 14 bases spanning the gap. From germline, CDR1 is GTSNPN and CDR2 SVGIG (reference sequence). The length of the CDR3 is 15 residues. CDR3 in amino acids: CAWSPYDTFNQPQHF. The CDR3 coding sequence is TGTGCCTGGAGTCCCTATGACACTTTCAATCAGCCCCAGCATTTT.

CDR3 coding DNA: TGTGCCAGCAGTGGATACAGGGAGCGGCAAGAGACCCAGTACTTC. Its translation: CASSGYRERQETQYF. The chain recombines TRBV2 with TRBJ2-5, with D perhaps matching TRBD1 (6 bases). From germline, CDR1 is SNHLY and CDR2 FYNNEI. Trimming shortened V by 4 bases and J by 2 bases, and 14 bases separated the two germline ends. The CDR3 is 15 residues long.

This rearrangement joins TRBV9 to TRBJ1-1, with TRBD1 identical over 10 bases. The germline gives CDR1 SGDLS, CDR2 YYNGEE. J was trimmed by 5 bases and V by 3 bases; bases with no gene match: 7. This CDR3 is 15 amino acids long. Written as DNA, the CDR3 is TGTGCCAGCAGCGGGGGGGGGACAGGGGAGACTGAAGCTTTCTTT. This gives the protein CASSGGGTGETEAFF. The full variable domain, its missing parts supplied by reference TRBV9 and TRBJ1-1, is DSGVTQTPKHLITATGQRVTLRCSPRSGDLSVYWYQQSLDQGLQFLIQYYNGEERAKGNILERFSAQQFPDLHSELNLSSLELGDSALYFCASSGGGTGETEAFFGQGTRLTVV.

This clone has just a few counts. The V call is TRBV5-1, the J call TRBJ1-5, with a tentative D call TRBD1 (5 bases). The V gene's germline CDR1 is SGHRS and CDR2 YFSETQ. Trimming took 0 bases from V and 6 from J, leaving 13 bases between them. The CDR3 has 15 amino acids. CDR3 residues: CASSLEVGPGQPQHF. The CDR3 nucleotides are TGCGCCAGCAGCTTGGAGGTGGGGCCTGGTCAGCCCCAGCATTTT.